Sequencing of this TCR beta chain was carried out in a study of T cells in Graves' hyperthyroidism and ophthalmopathy. The CDR3 regions of TCR beta were amplified from RNA transcripts. First-round RT-PCR with HTBI primers amplified the TCR CDR3 region. TCRdb analysed the multiplex PCR reads with MiXCR anew, one entry per CDR3 protein. The repertoire consists of roughly 650,000 distinct CDR3 sequences, with about a sixth occurring once and the leading ten covering about 3.5%. Germline trimming cut 3 bases from V and 3 bases from J; bases unmatched to any gene: 2. The CDR3 runs 13 residues. CDR1 MGHDK and CDR2 SYGVNS come from the germline V gene.

The sample was blood. The clonotype comes from a woman in her 40s with Graves' ophthalmopathy. V and J are TRBV25-1 and TRBJ2-7; 7 nucleotides align to TRBD2. CDR3 loop: CASSDGGSYEQYF. In DNA, the CDR3 is TGTGCCAGCAGTGATGGCGGGAGCTACGAGCAGTACTTC.